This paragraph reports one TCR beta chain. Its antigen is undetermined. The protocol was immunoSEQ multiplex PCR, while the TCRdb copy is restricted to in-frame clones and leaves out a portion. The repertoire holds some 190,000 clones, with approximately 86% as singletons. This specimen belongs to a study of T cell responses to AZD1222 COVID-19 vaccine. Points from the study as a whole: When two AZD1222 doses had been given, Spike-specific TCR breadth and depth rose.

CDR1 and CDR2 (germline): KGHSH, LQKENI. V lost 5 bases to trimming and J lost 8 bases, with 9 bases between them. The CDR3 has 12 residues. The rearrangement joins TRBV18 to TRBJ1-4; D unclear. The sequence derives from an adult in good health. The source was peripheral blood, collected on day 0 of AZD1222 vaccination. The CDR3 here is CASSSSDEKLFF. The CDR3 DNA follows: TGTGCCAGCTCATCTTCGGACGAAAAACTGTTTTTT.